The present entry profiles one T cell receptor beta chain with its context. Assay: immunoSEQ multiplex PCR; the TCRdb copy retains only in-frame clones and omits some. In the table there are 45,000 to 55,000 clones, 70% to 90% of which are singletons. These data belong to a study of OX40 agonist ivuxolimab in advanced cancers. Trimming removed 3 bases from V and 2 bases from J, with 7 bases in between. The CDR3 contains 14 residues. Germline CDR1 and CDR2: MNHEY and SVGAGI. Material: CD4+ or CD8+ T cells sorted from blood, obtained in a trial of the OX40 agonist ivuxolimab. This receptor was obtained from an adult with an advanced solid tumor such as melanoma, head and neck, liver or kidney cancer. This chain joins TRBV6-5 and TRBJ2-2; D uncertain. The CDR3 DNA reads TGTGCCAGCAGTTATCGCGGCAACACCGGGGAGCTGTTTTTT. Protein: CASSYRGNTGELFF.